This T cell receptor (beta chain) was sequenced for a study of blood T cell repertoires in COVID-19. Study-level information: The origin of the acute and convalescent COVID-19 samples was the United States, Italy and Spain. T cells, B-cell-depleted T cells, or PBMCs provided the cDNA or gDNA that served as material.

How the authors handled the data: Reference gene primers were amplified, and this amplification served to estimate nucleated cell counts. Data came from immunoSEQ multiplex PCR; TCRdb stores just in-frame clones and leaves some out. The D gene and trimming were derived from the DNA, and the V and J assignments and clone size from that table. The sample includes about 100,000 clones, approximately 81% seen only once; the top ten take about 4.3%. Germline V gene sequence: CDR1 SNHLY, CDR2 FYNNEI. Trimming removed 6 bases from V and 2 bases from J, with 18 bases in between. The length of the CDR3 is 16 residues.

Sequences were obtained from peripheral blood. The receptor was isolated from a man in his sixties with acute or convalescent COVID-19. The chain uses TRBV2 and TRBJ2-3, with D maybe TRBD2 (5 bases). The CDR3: CASSDYPGSTTDTQYF. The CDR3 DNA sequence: TGTGCCAGCAGCGACTATCCCGGGTCGACCACAGATACGCAGTATTTT.